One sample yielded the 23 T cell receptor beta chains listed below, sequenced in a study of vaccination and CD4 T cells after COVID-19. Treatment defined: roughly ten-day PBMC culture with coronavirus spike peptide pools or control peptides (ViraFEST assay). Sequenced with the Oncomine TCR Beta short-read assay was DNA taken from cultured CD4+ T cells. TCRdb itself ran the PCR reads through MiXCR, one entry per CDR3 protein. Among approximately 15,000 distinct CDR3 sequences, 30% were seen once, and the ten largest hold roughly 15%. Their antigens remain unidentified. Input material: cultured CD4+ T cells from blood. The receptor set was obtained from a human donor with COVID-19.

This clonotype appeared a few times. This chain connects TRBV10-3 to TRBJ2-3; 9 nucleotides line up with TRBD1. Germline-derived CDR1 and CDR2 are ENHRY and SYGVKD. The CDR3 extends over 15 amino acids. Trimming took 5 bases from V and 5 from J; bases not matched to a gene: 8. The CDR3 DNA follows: TGTGCCATCAGTACCCCAGGACAGGGGAGAGATACGCAGTATTTT. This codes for CAISTPGQGRDTQYF.

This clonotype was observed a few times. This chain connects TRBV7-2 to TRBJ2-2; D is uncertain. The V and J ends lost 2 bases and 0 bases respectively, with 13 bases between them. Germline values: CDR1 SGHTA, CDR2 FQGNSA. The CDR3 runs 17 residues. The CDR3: CASSLTRNQANTGELFF. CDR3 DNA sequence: TGTGCCAGCAGCTTAACACGCAACCAGGCGAACACCGGGGAGCTGTTTTTT.

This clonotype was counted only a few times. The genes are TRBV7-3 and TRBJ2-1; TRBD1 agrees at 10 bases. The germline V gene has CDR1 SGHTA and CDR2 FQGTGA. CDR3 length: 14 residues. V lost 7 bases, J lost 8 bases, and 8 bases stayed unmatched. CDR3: CASTRDRGSDEQFF. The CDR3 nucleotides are TGTGCCAGCACACGGGACAGGGGTTCAGATGAGCAGTTCTTC.

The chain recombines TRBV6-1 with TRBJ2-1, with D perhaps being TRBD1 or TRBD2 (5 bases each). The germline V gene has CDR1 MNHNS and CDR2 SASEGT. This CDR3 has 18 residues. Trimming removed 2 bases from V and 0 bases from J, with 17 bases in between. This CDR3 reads CASSETGTGRISYNEQFF. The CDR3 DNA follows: TGTGCCAGCAGTGAAACCGGGACGGGACGAATCTCCTACAATGAGCAGTTCTTC.

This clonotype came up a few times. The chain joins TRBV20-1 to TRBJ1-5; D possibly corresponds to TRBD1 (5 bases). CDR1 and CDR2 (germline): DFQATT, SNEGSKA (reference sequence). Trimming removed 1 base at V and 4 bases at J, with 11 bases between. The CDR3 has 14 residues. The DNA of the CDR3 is TGCAGTGCTAGAGGAGACAGATCAAATCAGCCCCAGCATTTT. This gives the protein CSARGDRSNQPQHF.

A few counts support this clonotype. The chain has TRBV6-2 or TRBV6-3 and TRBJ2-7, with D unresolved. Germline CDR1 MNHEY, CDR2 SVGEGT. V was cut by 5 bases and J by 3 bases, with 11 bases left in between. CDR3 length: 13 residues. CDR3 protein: CASSPLSIYEQYF. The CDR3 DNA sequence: TGTGCCAGCAGTCCTCTCTCGATCTACGAGCAGTACTTC.

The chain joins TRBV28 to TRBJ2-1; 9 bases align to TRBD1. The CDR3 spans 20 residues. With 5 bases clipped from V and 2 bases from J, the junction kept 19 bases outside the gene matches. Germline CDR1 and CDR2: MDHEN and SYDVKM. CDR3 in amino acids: CASSLSPTTWTGVTYNEQFF. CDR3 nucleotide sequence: TGTGCCAGCAGTCTCTCCCCCACGACCTGGACAGGGGTTACCTACAATGAGCAGTTCTTC. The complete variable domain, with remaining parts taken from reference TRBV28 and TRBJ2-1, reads DVKVTQSSRYLVKRTGEKVFLECVQDMDHENMFWYRQDPGLGLRLIYFSYDVKMKEKGDIPEGYSVSREKKERFSLILESASTNQTSMYLCASSLSPTTWTGVTYNEQFFGPGTRLTVL.

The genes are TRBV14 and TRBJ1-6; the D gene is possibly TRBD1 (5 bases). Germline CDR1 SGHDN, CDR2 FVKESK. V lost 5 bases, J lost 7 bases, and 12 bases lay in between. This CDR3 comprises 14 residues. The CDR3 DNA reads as TGTGCCAGCAGCTTCCGGGGCCCAAATTCACCCCTCCACTTT. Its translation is CASSFRGPNSPLHF.

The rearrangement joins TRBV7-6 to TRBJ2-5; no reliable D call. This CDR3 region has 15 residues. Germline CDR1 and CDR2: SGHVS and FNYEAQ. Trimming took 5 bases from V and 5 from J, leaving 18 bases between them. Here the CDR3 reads CASSTAWATAETQYF. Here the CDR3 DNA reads TGTGCCAGCAGCACGGCGTGGGCCACCGCGGAGACCCAGTACTTC.

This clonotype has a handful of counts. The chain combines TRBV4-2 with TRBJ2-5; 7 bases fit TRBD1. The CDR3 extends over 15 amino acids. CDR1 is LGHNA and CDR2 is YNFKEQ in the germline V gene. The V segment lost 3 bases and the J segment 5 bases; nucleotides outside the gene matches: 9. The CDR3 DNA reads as TGTGCCAGCAGCCATGTAACAGGGGATGGTGAGACCCAGTACTTC. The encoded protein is CASSHVTGDGETQYF.

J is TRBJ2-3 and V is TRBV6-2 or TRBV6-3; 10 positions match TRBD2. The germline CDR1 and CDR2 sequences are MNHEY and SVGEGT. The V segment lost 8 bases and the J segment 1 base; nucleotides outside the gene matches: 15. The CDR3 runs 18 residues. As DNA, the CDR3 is TGTGCCAGCCTGTTAAGAGCGGGGGGGAACCGCCGCACAGATACGCAGTATTTT. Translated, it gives CASLLRAGGNRRTDTQYF.

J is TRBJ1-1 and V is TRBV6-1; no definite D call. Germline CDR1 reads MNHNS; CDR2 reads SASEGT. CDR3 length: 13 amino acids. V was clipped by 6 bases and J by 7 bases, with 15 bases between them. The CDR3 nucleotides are TGTGCCAGCAGACCGTGGAGTGCTGTTGAAGCTTTCTTT. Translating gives CASRPWSAVEAFF.

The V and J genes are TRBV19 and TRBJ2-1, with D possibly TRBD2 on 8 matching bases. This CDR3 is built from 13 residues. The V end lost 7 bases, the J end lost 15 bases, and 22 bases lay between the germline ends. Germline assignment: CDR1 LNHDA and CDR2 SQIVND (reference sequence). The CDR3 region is CASKKGTAGAPFF. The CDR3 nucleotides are TGTGCCAGTAAAAAAGGGACAGCGGGGGCCCCGTTCTTC.

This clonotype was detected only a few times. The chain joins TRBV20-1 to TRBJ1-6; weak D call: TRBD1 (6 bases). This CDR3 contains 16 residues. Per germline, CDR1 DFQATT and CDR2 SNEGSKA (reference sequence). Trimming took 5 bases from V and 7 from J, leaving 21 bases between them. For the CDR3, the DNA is TGCAGTGCTTTTGGCCTCTACAGGGTAAACAATTCACCCCTCCACTTT. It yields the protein CSAFGLYRVNNSPLHF.

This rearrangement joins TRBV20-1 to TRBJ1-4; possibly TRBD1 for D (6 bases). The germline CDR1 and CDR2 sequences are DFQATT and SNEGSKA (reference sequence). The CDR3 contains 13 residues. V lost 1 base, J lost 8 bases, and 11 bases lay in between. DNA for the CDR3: TGCAGTGCTAGAGCCACAGGGAGGGAAAAACTGTTTTTT. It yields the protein CSARATGREKLFF.

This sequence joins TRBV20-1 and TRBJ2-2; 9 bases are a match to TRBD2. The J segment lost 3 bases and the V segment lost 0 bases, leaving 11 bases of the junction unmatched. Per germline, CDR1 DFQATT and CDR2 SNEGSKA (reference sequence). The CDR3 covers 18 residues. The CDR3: CSARDIRERGADTGELFF. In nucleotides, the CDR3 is TGCAGTGCTAGAGATATCAGGGAGCGGGGGGCCGACACCGGGGAGCTGTTTTTT.

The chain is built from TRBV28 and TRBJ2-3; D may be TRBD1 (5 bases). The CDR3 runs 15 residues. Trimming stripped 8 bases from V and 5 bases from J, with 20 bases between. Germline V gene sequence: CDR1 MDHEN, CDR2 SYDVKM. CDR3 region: CASDTWSQGKDTQYF. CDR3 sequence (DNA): TGTGCCAGCGACACATGGTCCCAGGGTAAAGATACGCAGTATTTT.

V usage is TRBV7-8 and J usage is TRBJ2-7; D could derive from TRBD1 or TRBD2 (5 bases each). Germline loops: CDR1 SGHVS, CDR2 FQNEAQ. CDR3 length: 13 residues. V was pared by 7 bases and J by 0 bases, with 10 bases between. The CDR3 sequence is CASTRGRSYEQYF. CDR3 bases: TGTGCCAGCACCCGGGGCCGCTCCTACGAGCAGTACTTC.

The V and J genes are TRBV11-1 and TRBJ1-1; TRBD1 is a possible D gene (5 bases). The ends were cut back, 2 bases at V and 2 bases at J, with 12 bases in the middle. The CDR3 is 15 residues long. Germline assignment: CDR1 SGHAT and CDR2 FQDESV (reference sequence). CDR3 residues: CASSLWSGPNTEAFF. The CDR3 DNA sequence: TGTGCCAGCAGCTTATGGTCGGGGCCTAACACTGAAGCTTTCTTT.

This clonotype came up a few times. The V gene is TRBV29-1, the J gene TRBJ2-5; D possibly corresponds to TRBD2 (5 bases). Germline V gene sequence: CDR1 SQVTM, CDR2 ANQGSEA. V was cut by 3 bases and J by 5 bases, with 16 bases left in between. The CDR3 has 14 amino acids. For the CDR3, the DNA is TGCAGCGTTGAGGTTGCGGCTAGCTGGGAGACCCAGTACTTC. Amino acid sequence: CSVEVAASWETQYF.

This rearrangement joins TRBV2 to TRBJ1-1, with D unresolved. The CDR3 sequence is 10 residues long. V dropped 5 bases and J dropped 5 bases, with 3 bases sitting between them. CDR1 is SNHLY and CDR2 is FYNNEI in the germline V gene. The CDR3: CASSWTEAFF. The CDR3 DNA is TGTGCCAGCAGTTGGACTGAAGCTTTCTTT.

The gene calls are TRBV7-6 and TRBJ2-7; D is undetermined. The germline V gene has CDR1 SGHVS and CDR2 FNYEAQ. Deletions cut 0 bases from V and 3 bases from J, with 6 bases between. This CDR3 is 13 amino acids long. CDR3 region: CASSLASSYEQYF. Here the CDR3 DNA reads TGTGCCAGCAGCTTAGCATCCAGCTACGAGCAGTACTTC.

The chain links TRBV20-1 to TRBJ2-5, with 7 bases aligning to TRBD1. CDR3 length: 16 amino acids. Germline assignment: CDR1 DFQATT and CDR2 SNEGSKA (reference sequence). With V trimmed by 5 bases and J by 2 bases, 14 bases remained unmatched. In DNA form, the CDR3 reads TGCAGTGCTCTAGCCCCAAGGACAGGAATGCAAGAGACCCAGTACTTC. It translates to CSALAPRTGMQETQYF.